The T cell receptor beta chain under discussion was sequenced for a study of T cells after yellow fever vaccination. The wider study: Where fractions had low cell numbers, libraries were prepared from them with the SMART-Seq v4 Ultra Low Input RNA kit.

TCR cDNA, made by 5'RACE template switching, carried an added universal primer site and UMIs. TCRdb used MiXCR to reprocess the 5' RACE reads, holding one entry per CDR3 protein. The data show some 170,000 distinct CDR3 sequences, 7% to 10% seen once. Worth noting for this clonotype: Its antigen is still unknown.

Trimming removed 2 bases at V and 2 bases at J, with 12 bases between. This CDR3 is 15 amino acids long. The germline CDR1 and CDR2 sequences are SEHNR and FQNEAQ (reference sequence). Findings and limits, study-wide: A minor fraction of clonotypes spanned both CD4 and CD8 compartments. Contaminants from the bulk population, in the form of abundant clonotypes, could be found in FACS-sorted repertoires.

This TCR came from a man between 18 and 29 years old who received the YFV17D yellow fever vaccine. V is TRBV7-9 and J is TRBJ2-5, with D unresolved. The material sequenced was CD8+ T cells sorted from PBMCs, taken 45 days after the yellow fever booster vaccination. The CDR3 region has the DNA TGTGCCAGCAGCTTACTTGTCGGGCTTCAAGAGACCCAGTACTTC. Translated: CASSLLVGLQETQYF.